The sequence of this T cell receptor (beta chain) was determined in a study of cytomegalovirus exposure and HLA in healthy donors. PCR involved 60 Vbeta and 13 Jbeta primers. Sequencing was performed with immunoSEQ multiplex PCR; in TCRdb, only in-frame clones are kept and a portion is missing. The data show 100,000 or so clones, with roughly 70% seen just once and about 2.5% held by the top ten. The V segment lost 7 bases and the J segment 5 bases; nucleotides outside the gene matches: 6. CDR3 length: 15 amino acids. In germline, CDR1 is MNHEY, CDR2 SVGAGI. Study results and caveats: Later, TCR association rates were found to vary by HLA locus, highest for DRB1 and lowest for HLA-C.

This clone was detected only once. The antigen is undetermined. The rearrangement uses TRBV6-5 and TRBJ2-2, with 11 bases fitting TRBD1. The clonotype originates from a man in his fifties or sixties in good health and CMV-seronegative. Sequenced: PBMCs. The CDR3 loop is CASIRTGGMTGELFF. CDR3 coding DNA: TGTGCCAGCATTAGGACAGGGGGCATGACCGGGGAGCTGTTTTTT.